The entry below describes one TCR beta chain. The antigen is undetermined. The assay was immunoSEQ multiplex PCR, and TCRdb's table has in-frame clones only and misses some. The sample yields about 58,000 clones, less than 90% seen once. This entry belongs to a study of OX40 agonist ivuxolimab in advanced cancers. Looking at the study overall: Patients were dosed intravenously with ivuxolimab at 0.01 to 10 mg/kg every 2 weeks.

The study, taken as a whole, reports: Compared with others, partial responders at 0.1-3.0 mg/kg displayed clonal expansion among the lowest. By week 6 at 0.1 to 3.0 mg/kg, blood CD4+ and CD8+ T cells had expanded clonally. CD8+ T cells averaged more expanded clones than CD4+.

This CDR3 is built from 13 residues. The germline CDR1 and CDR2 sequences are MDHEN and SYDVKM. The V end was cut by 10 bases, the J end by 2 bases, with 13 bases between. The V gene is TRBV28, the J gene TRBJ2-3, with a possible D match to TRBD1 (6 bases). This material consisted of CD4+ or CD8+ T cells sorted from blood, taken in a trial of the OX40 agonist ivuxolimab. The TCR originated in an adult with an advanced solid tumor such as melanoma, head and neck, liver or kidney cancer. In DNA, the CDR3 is TGTGCCACTTCGCAGGGGTCCACAGATACGCAGTATTTT. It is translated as CATSQGSTDTQYF.